This TCR beta chain comes out of a study of CD8 T cells in Susac syndrome. 15 amino acids form the CDR3, both terminal residues included. On this clonotype itself: No DNA is shown, since the ends of the CDR3 on it are uncertain; the CDR3 is the one TCRdb lists.

RNA amounts of roughly 0.5 to 1 ug underwent reverse transcription with random hexamers. The amplification used immunoSEQ multiplex PCR on TCR beta CDR3; it spanned 54 Vbeta and 13 Jbeta. TCRdb ran MiXCR on the immunoSEQ multiplex PCR reads and lists one entry per CDR3 protein. The repertoire consists of a few hundred thousand distinct CDR3 sequences, with under 95% occurring once and the leading ten covering around 0.07%. Blood CD8+ and CD4+ T cells underwent high-throughput TCR beta sequencing. The patients serving as multiple sclerosis controls were treatment-naive. They had stable or active relapsing-remitting disease and fulfilled revised McDonald criteria. TEMRA cells were FACS-enriched, while CD8+ and CD4+ T cells were negatively isolated.

Material for sequencing was CD4+ T cells from PBMCs. This receptor was taken from a human donor with multiple sclerosis. V usage is TRBV12-3 or TRBV12-4 and J usage is TRBJ2-2. The CDR3 protein is CASSSRVGTPGSCFF.